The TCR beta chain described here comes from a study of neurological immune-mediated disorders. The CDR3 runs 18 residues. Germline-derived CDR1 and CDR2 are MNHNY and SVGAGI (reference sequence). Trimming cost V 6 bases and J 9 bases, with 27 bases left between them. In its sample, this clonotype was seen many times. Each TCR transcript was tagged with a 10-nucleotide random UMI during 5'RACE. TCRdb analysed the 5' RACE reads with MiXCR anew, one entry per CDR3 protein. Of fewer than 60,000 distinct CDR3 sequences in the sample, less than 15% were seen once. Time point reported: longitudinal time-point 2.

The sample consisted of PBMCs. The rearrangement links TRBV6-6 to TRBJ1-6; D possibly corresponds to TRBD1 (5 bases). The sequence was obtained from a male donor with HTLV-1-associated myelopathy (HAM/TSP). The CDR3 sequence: CASSYRVGGGGFGSPLHF. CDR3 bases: TGTGCCAGCAGCTACCGGGTGGGCGGGGGAGGTTTCGGTTCACCCCTCCACTTT.